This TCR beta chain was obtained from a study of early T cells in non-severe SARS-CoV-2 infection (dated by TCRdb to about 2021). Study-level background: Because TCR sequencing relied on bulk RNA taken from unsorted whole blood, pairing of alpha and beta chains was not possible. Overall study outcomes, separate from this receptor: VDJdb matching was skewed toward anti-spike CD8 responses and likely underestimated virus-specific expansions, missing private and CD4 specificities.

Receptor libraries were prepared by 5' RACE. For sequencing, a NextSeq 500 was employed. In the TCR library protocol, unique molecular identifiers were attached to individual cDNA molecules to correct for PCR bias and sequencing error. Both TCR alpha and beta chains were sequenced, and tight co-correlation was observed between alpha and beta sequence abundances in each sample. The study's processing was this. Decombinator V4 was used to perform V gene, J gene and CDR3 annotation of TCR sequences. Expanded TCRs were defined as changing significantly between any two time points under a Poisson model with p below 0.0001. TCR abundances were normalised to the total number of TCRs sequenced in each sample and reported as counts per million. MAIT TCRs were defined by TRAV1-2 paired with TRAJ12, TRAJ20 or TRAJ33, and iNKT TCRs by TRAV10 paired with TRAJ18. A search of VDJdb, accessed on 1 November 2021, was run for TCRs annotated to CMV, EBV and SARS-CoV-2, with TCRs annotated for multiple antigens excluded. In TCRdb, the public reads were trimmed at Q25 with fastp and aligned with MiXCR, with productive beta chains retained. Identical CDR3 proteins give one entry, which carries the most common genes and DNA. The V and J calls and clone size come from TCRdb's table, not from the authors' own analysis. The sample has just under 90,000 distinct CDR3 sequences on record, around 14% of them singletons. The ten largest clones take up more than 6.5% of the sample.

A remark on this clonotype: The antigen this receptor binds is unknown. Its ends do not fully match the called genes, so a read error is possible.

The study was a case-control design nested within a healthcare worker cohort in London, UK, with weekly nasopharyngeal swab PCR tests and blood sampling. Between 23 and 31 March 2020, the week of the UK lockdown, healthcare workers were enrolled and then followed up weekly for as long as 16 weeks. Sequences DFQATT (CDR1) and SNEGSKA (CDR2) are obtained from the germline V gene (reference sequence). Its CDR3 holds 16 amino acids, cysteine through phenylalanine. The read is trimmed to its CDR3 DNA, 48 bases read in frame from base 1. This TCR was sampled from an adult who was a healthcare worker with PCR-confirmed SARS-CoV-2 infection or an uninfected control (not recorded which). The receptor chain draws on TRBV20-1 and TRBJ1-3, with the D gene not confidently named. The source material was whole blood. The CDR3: CSARDQDGSSENTIYF. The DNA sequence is TGCAGTGCTAGAGATCAGGACGGATCCTCTGAAAACACCATATATTTT.